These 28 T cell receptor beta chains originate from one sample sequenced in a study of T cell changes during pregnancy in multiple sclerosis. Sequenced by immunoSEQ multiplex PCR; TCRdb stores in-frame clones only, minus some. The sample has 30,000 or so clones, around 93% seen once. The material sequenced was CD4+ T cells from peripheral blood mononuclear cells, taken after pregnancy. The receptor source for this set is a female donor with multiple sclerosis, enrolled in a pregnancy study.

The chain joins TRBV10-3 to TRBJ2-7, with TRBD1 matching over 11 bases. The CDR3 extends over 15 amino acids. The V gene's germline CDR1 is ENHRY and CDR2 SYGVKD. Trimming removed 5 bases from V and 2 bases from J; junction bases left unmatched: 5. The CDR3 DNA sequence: TGTGCCATCAGTTCCGGGACAGGGGGAACCTACGAGCAGTACTTC. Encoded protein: CAISSGTGGTYEQYF.

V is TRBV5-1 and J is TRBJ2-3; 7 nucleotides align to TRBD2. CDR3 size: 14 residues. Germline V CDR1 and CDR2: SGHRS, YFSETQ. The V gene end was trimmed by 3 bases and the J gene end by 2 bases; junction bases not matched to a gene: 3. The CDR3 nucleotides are TGCGCCAGCAGCTGGACTAGTGTCACAGATACGCAGTATTTT. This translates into CASSWTSVTDTQYF.

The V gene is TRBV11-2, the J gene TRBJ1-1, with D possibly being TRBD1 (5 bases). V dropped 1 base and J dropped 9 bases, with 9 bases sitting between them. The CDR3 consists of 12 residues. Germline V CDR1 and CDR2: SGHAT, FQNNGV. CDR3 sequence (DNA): TGTGCCAGCAGCTTAGTAGGGGTTAAAGCTTTCTTT. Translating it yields CASSLVGVKAFF. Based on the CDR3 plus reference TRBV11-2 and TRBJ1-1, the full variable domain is EAGVAQSPRYKIIEKRQSVAFWCNPISGHATLYWYQQILGQGPKLLIQFQNNGVVDDSQLPKDRFSAERLKGVDSTLKIQPAKLEDSAVYLCASSLVGVKAFFGQGTRLTVV.

Here the CDR3 DNA reads TGTGCCAGCAGTTCAGCCGGGACAGGGGTTCGCTATGGCTACACCTTC. Residues: CASSSAGTGVRYGYTF. The V gene is TRBV27, the J gene TRBJ1-2; 10 positions match TRBD1. V trimming: 4 bases; J trimming: 4 bases; junction bases outside the gene matches: 9. The CDR3 has 16 amino acids. Germline assignment: CDR1 MNHEY and CDR2 SMNVEV (reference sequence).

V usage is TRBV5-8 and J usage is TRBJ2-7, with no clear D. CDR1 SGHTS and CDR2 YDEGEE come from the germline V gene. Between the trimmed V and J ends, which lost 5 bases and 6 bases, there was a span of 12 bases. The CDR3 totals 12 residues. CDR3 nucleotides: TGTGCCAGCAGTCATACTCCGTCCGAGCAGTACTTC. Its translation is CASSHTPSEQYF.

The CDR3 nucleotides are TGTGCCAGTATCGGGACAGTGACCCCAAACTATGGCTACACCTTC. Its protein is CASIGTVTPNYGYTF. The chain is built from TRBV6-5 and TRBJ1-2; 7 nucleotides agree with TRBD1. Germline CDR1 reads MNHEY; CDR2 reads SVGAGI. This CDR3 has 15 residues. After removal of 9 bases from V and 2 bases from J, the junction contained 12 bases not matched to a gene.

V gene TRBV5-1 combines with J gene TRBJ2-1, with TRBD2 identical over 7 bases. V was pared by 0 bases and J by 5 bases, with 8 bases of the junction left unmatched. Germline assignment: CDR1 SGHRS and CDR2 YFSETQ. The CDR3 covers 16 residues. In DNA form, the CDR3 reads TGCGCCAGCAGCTTGGTATATAGCGGGCTTAACAATGAGCAGTTCTTC. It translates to CASSLVYSGLNNEQFF.

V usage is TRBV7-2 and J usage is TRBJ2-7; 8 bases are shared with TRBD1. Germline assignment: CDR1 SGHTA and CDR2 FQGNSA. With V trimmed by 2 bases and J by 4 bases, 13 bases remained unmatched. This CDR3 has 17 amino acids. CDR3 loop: CASSLRVLDREGYEQYF. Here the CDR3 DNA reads TGTGCCAGCAGCTTAAGGGTTCTGGACAGGGAAGGGTACGAGCAGTACTTC.

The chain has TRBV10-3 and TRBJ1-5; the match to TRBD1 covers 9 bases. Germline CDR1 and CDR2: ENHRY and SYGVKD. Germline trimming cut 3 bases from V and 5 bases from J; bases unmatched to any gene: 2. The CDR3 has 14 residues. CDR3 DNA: TGTGCCATCAGTGAACAGGGGGCCCATCAGCCCCAGCATTTT. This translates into CAISEQGAHQPQHF.

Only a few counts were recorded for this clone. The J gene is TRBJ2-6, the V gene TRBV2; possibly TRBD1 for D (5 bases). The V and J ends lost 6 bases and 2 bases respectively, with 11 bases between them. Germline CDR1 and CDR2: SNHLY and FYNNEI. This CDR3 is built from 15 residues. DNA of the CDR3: TGTGCCAGCAGGGTTACAGGAGCTGGGGCCAACGTCCTGACTTTC. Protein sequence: CASRVTGAGANVLTF.

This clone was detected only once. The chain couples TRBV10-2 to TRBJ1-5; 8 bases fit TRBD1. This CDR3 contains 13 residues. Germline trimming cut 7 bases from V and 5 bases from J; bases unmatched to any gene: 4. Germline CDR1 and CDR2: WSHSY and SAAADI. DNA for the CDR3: TGCGCCAGCAAAGACAGGGGTCATCAGCCCCAGCATTTT. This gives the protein CASKDRGHQPQHF.

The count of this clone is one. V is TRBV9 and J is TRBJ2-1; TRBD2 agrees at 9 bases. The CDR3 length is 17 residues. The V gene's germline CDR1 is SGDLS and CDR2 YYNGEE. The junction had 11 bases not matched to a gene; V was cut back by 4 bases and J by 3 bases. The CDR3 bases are TGTGCCAGCAGCCCCAGTTTTGGCGGGGGGGGCTACAATGAGCAGTTCTTC. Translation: CASSPSFGGGGYNEQFF.

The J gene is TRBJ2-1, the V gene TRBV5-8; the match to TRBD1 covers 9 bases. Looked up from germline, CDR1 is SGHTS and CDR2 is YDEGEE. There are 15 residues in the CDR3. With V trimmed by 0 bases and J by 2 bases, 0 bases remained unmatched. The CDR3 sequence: CASSLGQGAYNEQFF. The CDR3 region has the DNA TGTGCCAGCAGCTTGGGACAGGGGGCCTACAATGAGCAGTTCTTC. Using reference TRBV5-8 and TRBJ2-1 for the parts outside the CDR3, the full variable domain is EAGVTQSPTHLIKTRGQQATLRCSPISGHTSVYWYQQALGLGLQFLLWYDEGEERNRGNFPPRFSGRQFPNYSSELNVNALELEDSALYLCASSLGQGAYNEQFFGPGTRLTVL.

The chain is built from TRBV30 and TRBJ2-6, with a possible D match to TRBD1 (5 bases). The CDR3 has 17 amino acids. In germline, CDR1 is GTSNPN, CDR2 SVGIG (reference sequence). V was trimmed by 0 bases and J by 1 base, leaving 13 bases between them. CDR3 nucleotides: TGTGCCTGGAGTGTACGCAGGGTTTCTTCTGGGGCCAACGTCCTGACTTTC. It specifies CAWSVRRVSSGANVLTF.

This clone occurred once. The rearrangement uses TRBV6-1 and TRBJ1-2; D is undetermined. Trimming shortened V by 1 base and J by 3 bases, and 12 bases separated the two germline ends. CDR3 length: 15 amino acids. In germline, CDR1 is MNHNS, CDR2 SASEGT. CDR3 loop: CASSEGTRGDYGYTF. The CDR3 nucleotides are TGTGCCAGCAGTGAAGGCACCCGCGGAGACTATGGCTACACCTTC.

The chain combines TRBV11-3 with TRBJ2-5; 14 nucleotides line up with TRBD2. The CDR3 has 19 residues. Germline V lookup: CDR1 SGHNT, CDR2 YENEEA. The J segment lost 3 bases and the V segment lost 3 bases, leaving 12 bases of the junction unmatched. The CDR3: CASSFAGTPGLAGEETQYF. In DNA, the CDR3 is TGTGCCAGCAGCTTCGCGGGGACACCGGGACTAGCGGGAGAAGAGACCCAGTACTTC.

The CDR3 DNA sequence: TGCGCCAGCAGGGGTGGCTACGGGGAGCGCAATGAGCAGTTCTTC. It is translated as CASRGGYGERNEQFF. The chain couples TRBV5-1 to TRBJ2-1, with D perhaps matching TRBD2 (5 bases). Germline assignment: CDR1 SGHRS and CDR2 YFSETQ. This CDR3 comprises 15 residues. Trimming stripped 5 bases from V and 6 bases from J, with 18 bases between. Full variable domain (rest looked up from reference TRBV5-1 and TRBJ2-1): KAGVTQTPRYLIKTRGQQVTLSCSPISGHRSVSWYQQTPGQGLQFLFEYFSETQRNKGNFPGRFSGRQFSNSRSEMNVSTLELGDSALYLCASRGGYGERNEQFFGPGTRLTVL.

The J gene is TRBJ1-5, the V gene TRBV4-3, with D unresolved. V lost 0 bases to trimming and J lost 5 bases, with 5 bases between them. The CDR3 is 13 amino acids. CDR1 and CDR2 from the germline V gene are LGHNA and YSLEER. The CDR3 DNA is TGCGCCAGCAGCCAAGATCAGGATCAGCCCCAGCATTTT. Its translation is CASSQDQDQPQHF.

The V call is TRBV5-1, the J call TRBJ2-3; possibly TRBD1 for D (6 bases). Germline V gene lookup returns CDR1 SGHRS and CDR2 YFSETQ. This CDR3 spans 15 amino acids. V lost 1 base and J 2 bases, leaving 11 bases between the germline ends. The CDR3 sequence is CASSLTGFATDTQYF. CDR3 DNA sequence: TGCGCCAGCAGCTTGACAGGGTTCGCCACAGATACGCAGTATTTT. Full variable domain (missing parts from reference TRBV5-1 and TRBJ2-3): KAGVTQTPRYLIKTRGQQVTLSCSPISGHRSVSWYQQTPGQGLQFLFEYFSETQRNKGNFPGRFSGRQFSNSRSEMNVSTLELGDSALYLCASSLTGFATDTQYFGPGTRLTVL.

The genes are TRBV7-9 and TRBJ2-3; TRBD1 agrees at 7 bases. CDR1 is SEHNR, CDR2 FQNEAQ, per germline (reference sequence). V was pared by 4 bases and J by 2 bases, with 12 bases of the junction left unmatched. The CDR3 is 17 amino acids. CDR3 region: CASSSYGLQGFTDTQYF. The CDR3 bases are TGTGCCAGCAGCTCCTATGGATTACAGGGGTTCACAGATACGCAGTATTTT.

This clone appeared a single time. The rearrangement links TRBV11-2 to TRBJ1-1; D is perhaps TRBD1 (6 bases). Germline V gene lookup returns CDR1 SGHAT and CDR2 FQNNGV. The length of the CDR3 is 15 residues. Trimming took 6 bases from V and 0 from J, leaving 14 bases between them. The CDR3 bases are TGTGCCAGCAGTAGGGGGGGGATTCTGAACACTGAAGCTTTCTTT. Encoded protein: CASSRGGILNTEAFF.

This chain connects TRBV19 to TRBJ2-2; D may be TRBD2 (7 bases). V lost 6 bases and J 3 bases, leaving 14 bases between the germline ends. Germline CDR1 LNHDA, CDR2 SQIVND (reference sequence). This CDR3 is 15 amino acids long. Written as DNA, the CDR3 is TGTGCCAGTAGATCCGCGGGGGCAGACACCGGGGAGCTGTTTTTT. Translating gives CASRSAGADTGELFF.

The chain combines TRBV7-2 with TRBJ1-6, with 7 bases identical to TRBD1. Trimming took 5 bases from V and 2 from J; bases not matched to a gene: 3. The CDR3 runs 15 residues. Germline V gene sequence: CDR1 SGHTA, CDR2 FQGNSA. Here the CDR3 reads CASSIGTAYNSPLHF. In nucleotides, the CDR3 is TGTGCCAGCAGCATTGGGACAGCCTATAATTCACCCCTCCACTTT.

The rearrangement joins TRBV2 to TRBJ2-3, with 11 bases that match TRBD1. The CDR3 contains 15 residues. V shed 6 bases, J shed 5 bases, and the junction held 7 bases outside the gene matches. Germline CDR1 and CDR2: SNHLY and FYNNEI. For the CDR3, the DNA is TGTGCCAGCAGGATTGGGACAGGGGGAGGAGATACGCAGTATTTT. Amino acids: CASRIGTGGGDTQYF.

The CDR3 sequence is CASSRQGTNEKLFF. As DNA, the CDR3 is TGTGCCAGTAGTCGACAGGGAACTAATGAAAAACTGTTTTTT. The rearrangement uses TRBV19 and TRBJ1-4, with 7 bases matching TRBD1. This CDR3 spans 14 amino acids. The junction had 1 base not matched to a gene; V was cut back by 5 bases and J by 1 base. The germline V gene encodes CDR1 LNHDA and CDR2 SQIVND (reference sequence).

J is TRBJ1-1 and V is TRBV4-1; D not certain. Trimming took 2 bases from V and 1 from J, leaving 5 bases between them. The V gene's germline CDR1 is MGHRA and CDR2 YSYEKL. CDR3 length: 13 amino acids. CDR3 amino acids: CASSQKQNTEAFF. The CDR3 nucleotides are TGCGCCAGCAGCCAAAAGCAGAACACTGAAGCTTTCTTT.

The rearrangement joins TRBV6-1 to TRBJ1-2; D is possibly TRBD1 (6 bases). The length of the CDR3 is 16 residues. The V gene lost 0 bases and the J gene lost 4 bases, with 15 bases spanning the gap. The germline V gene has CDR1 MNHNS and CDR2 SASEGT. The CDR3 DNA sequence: TGTGCCAGCAGTGAAGCTGGGGGCTTAGTTAGCTATGGCTACACCTTC. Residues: CASSEAGGLVSYGYTF.

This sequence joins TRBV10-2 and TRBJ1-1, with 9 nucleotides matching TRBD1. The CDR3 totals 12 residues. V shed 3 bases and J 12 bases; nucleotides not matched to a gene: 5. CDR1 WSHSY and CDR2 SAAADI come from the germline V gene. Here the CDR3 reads CASSDGTGSSFF. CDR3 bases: TGCGCCAGCAGTGACGGGACAGGGTCTTCTTTCTTT.